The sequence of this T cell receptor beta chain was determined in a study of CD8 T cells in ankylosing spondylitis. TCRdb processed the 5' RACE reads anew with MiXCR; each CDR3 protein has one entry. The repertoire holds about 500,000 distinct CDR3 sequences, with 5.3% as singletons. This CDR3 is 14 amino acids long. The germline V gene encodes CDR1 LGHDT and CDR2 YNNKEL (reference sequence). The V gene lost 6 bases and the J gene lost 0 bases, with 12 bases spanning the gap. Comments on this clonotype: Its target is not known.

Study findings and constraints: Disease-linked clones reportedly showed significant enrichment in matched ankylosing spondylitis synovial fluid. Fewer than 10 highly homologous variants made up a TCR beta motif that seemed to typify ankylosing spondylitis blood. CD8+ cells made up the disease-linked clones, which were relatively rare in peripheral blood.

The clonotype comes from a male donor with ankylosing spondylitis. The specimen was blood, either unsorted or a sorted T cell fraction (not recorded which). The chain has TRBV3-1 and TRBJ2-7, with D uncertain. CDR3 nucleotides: TGTGCCAGCAGTCCTACTACGAGCTCCTACGAGCAGTACTTC. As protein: CASSPTTSSYEQYF.